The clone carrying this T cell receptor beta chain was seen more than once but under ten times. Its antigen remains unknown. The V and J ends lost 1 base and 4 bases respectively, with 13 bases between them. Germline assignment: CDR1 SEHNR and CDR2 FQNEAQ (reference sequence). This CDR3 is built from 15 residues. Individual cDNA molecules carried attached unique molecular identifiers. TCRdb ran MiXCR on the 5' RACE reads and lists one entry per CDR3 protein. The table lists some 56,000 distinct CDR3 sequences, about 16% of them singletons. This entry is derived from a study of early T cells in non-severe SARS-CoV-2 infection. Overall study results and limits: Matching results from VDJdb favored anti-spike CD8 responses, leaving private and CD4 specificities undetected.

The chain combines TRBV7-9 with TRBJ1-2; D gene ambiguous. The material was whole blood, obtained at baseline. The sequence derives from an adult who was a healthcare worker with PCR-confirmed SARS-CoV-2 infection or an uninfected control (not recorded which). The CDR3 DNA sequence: TGTGCCAGCAGCTTAGAGGTGGGAGTATTCTATGGCTACACCTTC. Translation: CASSLEVGVFYGYTF.